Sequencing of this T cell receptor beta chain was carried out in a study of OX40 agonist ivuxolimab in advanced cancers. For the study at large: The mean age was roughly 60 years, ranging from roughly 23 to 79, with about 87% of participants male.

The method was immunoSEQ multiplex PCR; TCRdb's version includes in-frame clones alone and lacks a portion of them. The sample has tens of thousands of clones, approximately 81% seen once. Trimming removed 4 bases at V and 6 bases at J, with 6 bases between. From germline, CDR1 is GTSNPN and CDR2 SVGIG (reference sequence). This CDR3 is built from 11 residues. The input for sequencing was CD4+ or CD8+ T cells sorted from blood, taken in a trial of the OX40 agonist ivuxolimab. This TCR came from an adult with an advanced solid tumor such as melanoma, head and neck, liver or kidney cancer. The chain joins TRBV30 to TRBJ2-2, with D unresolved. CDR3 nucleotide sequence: TGTGCCTGGATAAGAGCCGGGGAGCTGTTTTTT. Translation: CAWIRAGELFF.